This entry describes one T cell receptor beta chain. These data originate in a study of blood T cell repertoires in COVID-19. About the research overall: There were acute and convalescent COVID-19 samples, and they came from the United States, Italy and Spain. In each case, the material was cDNA or gDNA derived from T cells, B-cell-depleted T cells, or PBMCs.

TCRdb's table, derived via immunoSEQ multiplex PCR, lists solely in-frame clones and lacks some. The sample has about 140,000 clones; 85% to 90% are singletons. Germline CDR1 PRHDT, CDR2 FYEKMQ (reference sequence). The length of the CDR3 is 14 residues. Trimming took off 5 bases at V and 3 bases at J, with 14 bases between the two ends. This receptor was obtained from a human donor in a cohort sampled during active COVID-19. The chain carries TRBV13 and TRBJ2-7; the D gene is possibly TRBD2 (7 bases). The sequenced sample consisted of peripheral blood. The CDR3 sequence is CASSARGGLYEQYF. CDR3 DNA: TGTGCCAGCAGCGCCCGCGGGGGCCTCTACGAGCAGTACTTC.